Listed here are 25 T cell receptor beta chains from one sample, sequenced in a study of blood T cell repertoires in COVID-19. The data were produced by immunoSEQ multiplex PCR, yet TCRdb's version contains in-frame clones alone and is incomplete. The table lists fewer than 250,000 clones, around four fifths of them singletons, with about 2.3% in the top ten. Sequenced sample: peripheral blood. The source of these receptors is a woman aged 40-49 years with active or convalescent COVID-19.

The CDR3 sequence: CASSQDFSGGTSTDTQYF. The CDR3 coding sequence is TGTGCCAGCAGCCAAGATTTTAGCGGGGGAACTAGCACAGATACGCAGTATTTT. The gene calls are TRBV4-2 and TRBJ2-3; TRBD2 matches at 9 bases. The germline V gene has CDR1 LGHNA and CDR2 YNFKEQ. J was trimmed by 0 bases and V by 0 bases; bases with no gene match: 7. The CDR3 loop spans 18 amino acids.

CDR3 residues: CASAFQGGEAFF. The CDR3 region has the DNA TGTGCCAGCGCTTTCCAGGGCGGTGAAGCTTTCTTT. The chain employs TRBV2 and TRBJ1-1; possible D gene TRBD1, 5 bases. Germline assignment: CDR1 SNHLY and CDR2 FYNNEI. V lost 8 bases to trimming and J lost 7 bases, with 14 bases between them. The CDR3 consists of 12 residues.

The gene calls are TRBV24-1 and TRBJ1-5; no definite D call. Germline CDR1 and CDR2: KGHDR and SFDVKD. With 7 bases removed from V and 4 bases from J, the gap between germline ends came to 7 bases. The CDR3 totals 12 residues. This CDR3 reads CATRAENQPQHF. As DNA, the CDR3 is TGTGCCACCAGGGCGGAGAATCAGCCCCAGCATTTT.

The chain couples TRBV29-1 to TRBJ1-1; D possibly corresponds to TRBD1 (6 bases). CDR1 SQVTM and CDR2 ANQGSEA come from the germline V gene. V dropped 4 bases and J dropped 2 bases, with 8 bases sitting between them. This CDR3 has 12 residues. The chain's CDR3 is CSVARGNTEAFF. DNA for the CDR3: TGCAGCGTTGCCAGGGGAAACACTGAAGCTTTCTTT.

V gene TRBV11-2 combines with J gene TRBJ2-2; D remains ambiguous. This CDR3 has 15 amino acids. CDR1 is SGHAT, CDR2 FQNNGV, per germline. Trimming left V 4 bases short and J 2 bases short, with 11 bases between. The CDR3 nucleotides are TGTGCCAGCAGCTCCACAATTTTAAACACCGGGGAGCTGTTTTTT. Translation: CASSSTILNTGELFF.

The rearrangement uses TRBV5-4 and TRBJ1-3; 8 bases fit TRBD1. Trimming at V came to 4 bases and at J to 0 bases, leaving 3 bases not matched to a gene. There are 15 residues in the CDR3. Germline assignment: CDR1 SGHNT and CDR2 YYREEE (reference sequence). CDR3 bases: TGTGCCAGCAGCGCCACAGGGGGCTCTGGAAACACCATATATTTT. This gives the protein CASSATGGSGNTIYF. The complete variable domain, with remaining parts taken from reference TRBV5-4 and TRBJ1-3, reads ETGVTQSPTHLIKTRGQQVTLRCSSQSGHNTVSWYQQALGQGPQFIFQYYREEENGRGNFPPRFSGLQFPNYSSELNVNALELDDSALYLCASSATGGSGNTIYFGEGSWLTVV.

The rearrangement joins TRBV2 to TRBJ1-2, with no clear D. V was pared by 6 bases and J by 2 bases, with 19 bases between. Per germline, CDR1 SNHLY and CDR2 FYNNEI. CDR3 length: 16 residues. For the CDR3, the DNA is TGTGCCAGCAGGCCCCATCACACAGTTACCAACTATGGCTACACCTTC. Protein: CASRPHHTVTNYGYTF.

The CDR3 spells CASSLGGRVAYGYTF. CDR3 coding DNA: TGTGCCAGCAGCTTAGGGGGGAGGGTAGCCTATGGCTACACCTTC. The gene calls are TRBV7-2 and TRBJ1-2, with D perhaps matching TRBD1 (5 bases). The CDR3 runs 15 residues. Between the trimmed V and J ends, which lost 1 base and 4 bases, there was a span of 13 bases. Germline V gene sequence: CDR1 SGHTA, CDR2 FQGNSA.

This chain uses TRBV18 with TRBJ1-1; 7 bases agree with TRBD1. CDR1 and CDR2 from the germline V gene are KGHSH and LQKENI. The CDR3 runs to 14 residues. V lost 1 base, J lost 5 bases, and 4 bases stayed unmatched. CDR3 region: CASSPQQQGTEAFF. The CDR3 DNA sequence: TGTGCCAGCTCACCACAACAACAGGGGACTGAAGCTTTCTTT.

CDR3 nucleotide sequence: TGTGCCAGCAGCTTAATCTCAGGGTCAGTTAAGGACACCGGGGAGCTGTTTTTT. Translating gives CASSLISGSVKDTGELFF. The chain carries TRBV7-8 and TRBJ2-2; D is possibly TRBD1 (5 bases). Germline V lookup: CDR1 SGHVS, CDR2 FQNEAQ. This CDR3 spans 18 amino acids. V lost 2 bases to trimming and J lost 3 bases, with 19 bases between them.

The chain has TRBV2 and TRBJ1-1; 9 nucleotides match TRBD1. Germline lookup yields CDR1 SNHLY and CDR2 FYNNEI. The CDR3 length is 16 residues. V lost 6 bases to trimming and J lost 0 bases; unmatched junction nucleotides: 8. In DNA form, the CDR3 reads TGTGCCAGCAGGGGAGACACAGGGGGCATGAACACTGAAGCTTTCTTT. It is translated as CASRGDTGGMNTEAFF.

This chain links TRBV5-1 with TRBJ2-1; 15 nucleotides match TRBD2. The CDR3 covers 19 residues. V shed 0 bases and J 0 bases; nucleotides not matched to a gene: 4. Germline loops: CDR1 SGHRS, CDR2 YFSETQ. The CDR3 DNA sequence: TGCGCCAGCAGCTTGGTAGGACTAGCGGGAGGGGGCTCCTACAATGAGCAGTTCTTC. Amino acid sequence: CASSLVGLAGGGSYNEQFF.

With respect to this clone: Since the CDR3 does not end with the conserved phenylalanine or tryptophan, this likely comes from a read error. The V gene is TRBV4-1, the J gene TRBJ1-1; D not certain. The V gene lost 6 bases and the J gene lost 2 bases, with 13 bases spanning the gap. Germline V gene lookup returns CDR1 MGHRA and CDR2 YSYEKL. This CDR3 comprises 14 residues. The CDR3 loop is CASRGVTVNTEAFL. CDR3 coding DNA: TGCGCCAGCAGGGGAGTTACGGTAAACACTGAAGCTTTCCTT.

The chain combines TRBV2 with TRBJ1-3; D unresolved. The V end lost 4 bases, the J end lost 2 bases, and 9 bases lay between the germline ends. Germline values: CDR1 SNHLY, CDR2 FYNNEI. This CDR3 region has 14 residues. The CDR3 sequence is CASSVEGAGNTIYF. Written as DNA, the CDR3 is TGTGCCAGCAGTGTGGAGGGAGCTGGAAACACCATATATTTT. The full variable domain, in which reference TRBV2 and TRBJ1-3 provide the parts outside the CDR3, is EPEVTQTPSHQVTQMGQEVILRCVPISNHLYFYWYRQILGQKVEFLVSFYNNEISEKSEIFDDQFSVERPDGSNFTLKIRSTKLEDSAMYFCASSVEGAGNTIYFGEGSWLTVV.

The chain has TRBV19 and TRBJ2-3; TRBD2 aligns across 11 bases. The CDR3 consists of 17 residues. Germline V gene lookup returns CDR1 LNHDA and CDR2 SQIVND (reference sequence). The V segment lost 5 bases and the J segment 0 bases; nucleotides outside the gene matches: 7. CDR3 amino acids: CASSPETSGASTDTQYF. DNA for the CDR3: TGTGCCAGTAGTCCCGAGACTAGCGGGGCTAGCACAGATACGCAGTATTTT.

The chain is built from TRBV10-1 and TRBJ2-7; D gene unclear. V dropped 6 bases and J dropped 3 bases, with 6 bases sitting between them. Per germline, CDR1 WNHNN and CDR2 SYGVQD (reference sequence). The CDR3 sequence is 11 residues long. CDR3 sequence reads: CASSQDYEQYF. The CDR3 nucleotides are TGCGCCAGCAGCCAGGACTACGAGCAGTACTTC.

This chain connects TRBV18 to TRBJ1-5; maybe TRBD1 (6 bases). The V gene's germline CDR1 is KGHSH and CDR2 LQKENI. CDR3 length: 15 residues. The V end was cut by 2 bases, the J end by 7 bases, with 15 bases between. CDR3 sequence (DNA): TGTGCCAGCTCACCAACGGGGGGGGCGGGCCAGCCCCAGCATTTT. The encoded protein is CASSPTGGAGQPQHF.

The V call is TRBV10-1, the J call TRBJ2-1; a weak D match, TRBD2 (5 bases). The CDR3 has 16 residues. Trimming pared 4 bases from V and 3 bases from J, leaving 16 bases between. CDR1 and CDR2 from the germline V gene are WNHNN and SYGVQD (reference sequence). CDR3 nucleotides: TGCGCCAGCAGTGGGGCGGGCGGGCCCGGCTACAATGAGCAGTTCTTC. It specifies CASSGAGGPGYNEQFF.

A few counts support this clone. The gene calls are TRBV12-5 and TRBJ1-5, with D perhaps TRBD1 (6 bases). The CDR3 extends over 12 amino acids. Germline V CDR1 and CDR2: LGHNT, FRNRAP. The V end was cut by 3 bases, the J end by 9 bases, with 9 bases between. CDR3 sequence reads: CASGLATGPQHF. The CDR3 coding sequence is TGTGCTAGTGGTTTAGCGACAGGGCCCCAGCATTTT.

The count of this clone is one. V usage is TRBV29-1 and J usage is TRBJ2-5; 9 bases are a match to TRBD2. This CDR3 comprises 14 residues. The V gene end was trimmed by 3 bases and the J gene end by 7 bases; junction bases not matched to a gene: 9. Germline loops: CDR1 SQVTM, CDR2 ANQGSEA. CDR3 region: CSVDGTSKGGTQYF. CDR3 DNA: TGCAGCGTTGATGGGACTAGCAAAGGGGGGACCCAGTACTTC.

With respect to this clone: Different DNA sequences within this sample yield the same CDR3. The rearrangement uses TRBV6-4 and TRBJ1-2; D is ambiguous. Trimming left V 0 bases short and J 4 bases short, with 6 bases between. The germline V gene encodes CDR1 MRHNA and CDR2 SNTAGT. This CDR3 spans 13 amino acids. CDR3 sequence: CASSDSGSYGYTF. The CDR3 DNA sequence: TGTGCCAGCAGTGACTCGGGCAGCTATGGCTACACCTTC.

V is TRBV24-1 and J is TRBJ1-2; weak D call: TRBD1 (6 bases). Trimming shortened V by 5 bases and J by 7 bases, and 19 bases separated the two germline ends. The CDR3 extends over 15 amino acids. The germline gives CDR1 KGHDR, CDR2 SFDVKD. Here the CDR3 DNA reads TGTGCCACCAGTGGACCGGAACAGGGTGAAGCTGGCTACACCTTC. Translating gives CATSGPEQGEAGYTF.

The CDR3 sequence is CASSLAAGGPGETQYF. CDR3 nucleotide sequence: TGCGCCAGCAGCCTGGCAGCGGGGGGACCGGGGGAGACCCAGTACTTC. The V gene is TRBV5-1, the J gene TRBJ2-5, with 9 bases lining up with TRBD2. CDR3 length equals 16 residues. The V and J ends lost 4 bases and 5 bases, in that order; junction bases with no gene match: 12. Germline loops: CDR1 SGHRS, CDR2 YFSETQ.

V gene TRBV29-1 combines with J gene TRBJ1-4; D possibly corresponds to TRBD1 (5 bases). The germline CDR1 and CDR2 sequences are SQVTM and ANQGSEA. The CDR3 extends over 11 amino acids. CDR3 sequence reads: CSILGGEKLFF. The CDR3 nucleotides read TGCAGTATCCTGGGGGGGGAAAAACTGTTTTTT.

The CDR3 loop reads CASSPLWGGRAYEQYF. Written as DNA, the CDR3 is TGTGCCAGCTCACCACTTTGGGGGGGTCGGGCCTACGAGCAGTACTTC. The chain joins TRBV18 to TRBJ2-7, with 7 bases aligning to TRBD2. This CDR3 contains 16 residues. The V segment lost 1 base and the J segment 2 bases; nucleotides outside the gene matches: 8. Per the germline V gene, CDR1 is KGHSH and CDR2 is LQKENI.